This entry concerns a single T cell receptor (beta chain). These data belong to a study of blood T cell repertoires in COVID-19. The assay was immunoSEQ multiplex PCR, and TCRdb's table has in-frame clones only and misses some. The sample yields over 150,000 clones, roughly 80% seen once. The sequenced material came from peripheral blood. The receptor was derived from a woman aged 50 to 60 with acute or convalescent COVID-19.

CDR3 in DNA: TGTGCCAGCAGCAATCGACAGGGGGCGAGGTACACTGAAGCTTTCTTT. Residues: CASSNRQGARYTEAFF. The chain recombines TRBV5-6 with TRBJ1-1, with 10 bases identical to TRBD1. CDR3 length: 16 residues. Germline-derived CDR1 and CDR2 are SGHDT and YYEEEE. V trimming: 4 bases; J trimming: 3 bases; junction bases outside the gene matches: 9.